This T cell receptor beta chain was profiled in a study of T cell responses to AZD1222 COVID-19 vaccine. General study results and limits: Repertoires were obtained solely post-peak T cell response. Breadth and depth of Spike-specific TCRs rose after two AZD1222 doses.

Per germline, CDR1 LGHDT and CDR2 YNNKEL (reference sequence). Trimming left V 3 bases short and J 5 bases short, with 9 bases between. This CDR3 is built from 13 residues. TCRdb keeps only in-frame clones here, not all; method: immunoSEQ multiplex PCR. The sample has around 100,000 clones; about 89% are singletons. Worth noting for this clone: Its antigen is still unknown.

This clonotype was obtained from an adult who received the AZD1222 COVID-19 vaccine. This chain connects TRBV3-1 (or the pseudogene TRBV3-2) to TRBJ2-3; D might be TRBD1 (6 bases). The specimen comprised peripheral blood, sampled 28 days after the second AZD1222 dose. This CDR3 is CASSQGTRDTQYF. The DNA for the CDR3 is TGTGCCAGCAGCCAGGGGACACGAGATACGCAGTATTTT.